Listed here is a single TCR beta chain. The repertoire was sequenced with immunoSEQ multiplex PCR; TCRdb's copy has only in-frame clones and lacks some. The table shows 85,000 to 90,000 clones, with nearly 95% occurring only once. The data originate from a study of T cell changes during pregnancy in multiple sclerosis. Trimming removed 0 bases from V and 4 bases from J, with 13 bases in between. The CDR3 runs 15 residues. CDR1 and CDR2 (germline): LGHNA, YNFKEQ. This TCR derives from a female donor in good health, enrolled as a control in a pregnancy study. The J gene is TRBJ2-7, the V gene TRBV4-2; weak D call: TRBD2 (6 bases). The sample in question was peripheral blood, obtained after pregnancy. Here the CDR3 reads CASSQEGGTGYEQYF. The CDR3 nucleotides are TGTGCCAGCAGCCAAGAAGGAGGGACCGGGTACGAGCAGTACTTC.